The 25 T cell receptor beta chains below all came from one sample that was sequenced in a study of a mutant IDH1 vaccine in newly diagnosed glioma. Generated by immunoSEQ multiplex PCR, the TCRdb table keeps only in-frame clones and is missing some. The profile shows under 65,000 clones, 70% to 80% of them singletons. Noted time point: baseline, week 1 (first vaccination visit). The treatment was: pre-vaccination baseline after standard-of-care therapy. Sequencing used PBMCs, obtained from a glioma patient treated with radiotherapy, temozolomide or both. The receptors shown here come from a woman aged 40 to 55 with glioma.

The chain recombines TRBV19 with TRBJ2-7; TRBD2 might be the D (6 bases). CDR1 is LNHDA and CDR2 is SQIVND in the germline V gene (reference sequence). This CDR3 has 14 residues. Trimming pared 7 bases from V and 2 bases from J, leaving 15 bases between. CDR3 sequence (DNA): TGTGCCAGTACCCCCGGAGGGCAAACCTACGAGCAGTACTTC. This gives the protein CASTPGGQTYEQYF.

The V and J genes are TRBV25-1 and TRBJ2-5; D gene unclear. Trimming cost V 5 bases and J 4 bases, with 5 bases left between them. CDR1 is MGHDK and CDR2 is SYGVNS in the germline V gene. CDR3 length equals 11 residues. DNA of the CDR3: TGTGCCAGCAGTACCCTAGAGACCCAGTACTTC. It codes for CASSTLETQYF.

With respect to this clone: Compared with germline, one end of the junction differs, possibly owing to a read error. The genes are TRBV7-7 and TRBJ1-1, with D possibly matching TRBD1 (5 bases). This CDR3 comprises 13 residues. CDR1 is SSHAT, CDR2 FNYEAQ, per germline (reference sequence). The CDR3 bases are TGTGCTAGCAGCTTAGACCGACAGTCTGAAGCTTTCTTT. Its protein is CASSLDRQSEAFF.

The chain carries TRBV2 and TRBJ1-6; 9 bases map to TRBD1. The CDR3 sequence is 16 residues long. J gave up 7 bases and V 7 bases, and 11 bases lay outside the gene matches. CDR1 and CDR2 (germline): SNHLY, FYNNEI. Here the CDR3 DNA reads TGTGCCAGCATTTCACAGGGGGCATGGGGCAATTCACCCCTCCACTTT. Translating it yields CASISQGAWGNSPLHF.

The chain employs TRBV6-1 and TRBJ2-4; 7 bases fit TRBD2. This CDR3 has 17 amino acids. Germline V gives CDR1 MNHNS, CDR2 SASEGT. V trimming: 1 base; J trimming: 1 base; junction bases outside the gene matches: 7. The CDR3 bases are TGTGCCAGCAGTGAAGGAGGTTGGGGGGGGGCCAAAAACATTCAGTACTTC. Its protein product is CASSEGGWGGAKNIQYF.

The chain joins TRBV5-6 to TRBJ2-7, with D perhaps assigned TRBD1 or TRBD2 (5 bases each). Trimming removed 0 bases at V and 5 bases at J, with 18 bases between. Germline lookup yields CDR1 SGHDT and CDR2 YYEEEE. The CDR3 totals 16 residues. The CDR3 nucleotides read TGTGCCAGCAGCTTGGGCTTTAAGGGGTTCGGGAACGAGCAGTACTTC. Translated: CASSLGFKGFGNEQYF.

The chain carries TRBV4-3 and TRBJ1-5, with D perhaps TRBD1 (5 bases). Trimming stripped 0 bases from V and 2 bases from J, with 11 bases between. This CDR3 comprises 16 residues. Germline-derived CDR1 and CDR2 are LGHNA and YSLEER. In DNA form, the CDR3 reads TGCGCCAGCAGCCAAGAGGGGGGTATTGGCAATCAGCCCCAGCATTTT. As protein: CASSQEGGIGNQPQHF.

The chain combines TRBV19 with TRBJ2-5; unclear D gene. CDR1 and CDR2 from the germline V gene are LNHDA and SQIVND (reference sequence). This CDR3 contains 13 residues. Trimming pared 5 bases from V and 4 bases from J, leaving 11 bases between. The CDR3 DNA follows: TGTGCCAGTAGTCGGTACCCAAGAGAGACCCAGTACTTC. It translates to CASSRYPRETQYF.

This clone turned up a few times. The CDR3 nucleotides are TGTGCCACCACAGACAGGGCCCAGCCCCAGCATTTT. Protein sequence: CATTDRAQPQHF. The genes are TRBV6-1 and TRBJ1-5; the match to TRBD1 covers 7 bases. The ends lost 10 bases at V and 7 bases at J; junction bases unmatched: 7. Germline values: CDR1 MNHNS, CDR2 SASEGT. The CDR3 contains 12 residues.

The rearrangement links TRBV5-6 to TRBJ1-2, with TRBD1 identical over 9 bases. This CDR3 is built from 18 residues. Germline V CDR1 and CDR2: SGHDT, YYEEEE. V dropped 4 bases and J dropped 4; count of bases not matched to a gene: 17. CDR3 loop: CASSQNRDRDTLGYGYTF. CDR3 bases: TGTGCCAGCAGCCAAAACCGGGACAGGGACACCCTAGGCTATGGCTACACCTTC. Drawing the rest from reference TRBV5-6 and TRBJ1-2, the complete variable domain is DAGVTQSPTHLIKTRGQQVTLRCSPKSGHDTVSWYQQALGQGPQFIFQYYEEEERQRGNFPDRFSGHQFPNYSSELNVNALLLGDSALYLCASSQNRDRDTLGYGYTFGSGTRLTVV.

The chain combines TRBV14 with TRBJ2-1; 10 nucleotides line up with TRBD2. Germline loops: CDR1 SGHDN, CDR2 FVKESK. The ends lost 3 bases at V and 5 bases at J; junction bases unmatched: 7. The CDR3 is made up of 16 amino acids. The CDR3 region has the DNA TGTGCCAGCAGCCAGGTAGCGGGGGGTTCCCACAATGAGCAGTTCTTC. Its protein product is CASSQVAGGSHNEQFF.

The V call is TRBV7-8, the J call TRBJ2-7, with 12 bases fitting TRBD2. Germline loops: CDR1 SGHVS, CDR2 FQNEAQ. This CDR3 is 15 amino acids long. V lost 5 bases to trimming and J lost 3 bases; unmatched junction nucleotides: 5. CDR3 residues: CASSQTSGGIYEQYF. CDR3 nucleotide sequence: TGTGCCAGCAGCCAGACTAGCGGGGGAATCTACGAGCAGTACTTC.

The CDR3 sequence: CASSLHSYSNQPQHF. CDR3 DNA: TGTGCCAGCAGTTTACACAGCTATAGCAATCAGCCCCAGCATTTT. The chain recombines TRBV27 with TRBJ1-5; D gene ambiguous. CDR3 length equals 15 residues. V lost 2 bases and J 0 bases, leaving 8 bases between the germline ends. The germline V gene encodes CDR1 MNHEY and CDR2 SMNVEV (reference sequence).

V and J are TRBV19 and TRBJ1-1, with D perhaps TRBD1 (6 bases). V was shortened by 5 bases and J by 1 base, with 11 bases between the two germline ends. CDR1 and CDR2 (germline): LNHDA, SQIVND (reference sequence). CDR3 length: 14 amino acids. This CDR3 is CASSVWDKNTEAFF. DNA for the CDR3: TGTGCCAGTAGTGTCTGGGACAAGAACACTGAAGCTTTCTTT.

The J gene is TRBJ2-1, the V gene TRBV7-8; 12 nucleotides match TRBD2. With V trimmed by 6 bases and J by 4 bases, 4 bases remained unmatched. Germline V gene sequence: CDR1 SGHVS, CDR2 FQNEAQ. The CDR3 is 15 residues long. Here the CDR3 reads CASRYLAGGYNEQFF. CDR3 in DNA: TGTGCCAGCAGGTACCTAGCGGGGGGGTACAATGAGCAGTTCTTC.

V and J are TRBV5-5 and TRBJ2-3, with no clear D. The CDR3 length is 12 residues. CDR1 SGHKS and CDR2 YYEKEE come from the germline V gene (reference sequence). Trimming cost V 2 bases and J 3 bases, with 4 bases left between them. The CDR3 DNA reads as TGTGCCAGCAGCTTTCGGACAGATACGCAGTATTTT. Amino acids: CASSFRTDTQYF.

The DNA for the CDR3 is TGTGCCAGTAGTGTCTCCGCAGGGGCCCCCTTCCCGGCTTTCTTT. It yields the protein CASSVSAGAPFPAFF. The rearrangement joins TRBV19 to TRBJ1-1; TRBD1 might be the D (6 bases). Germline values: CDR1 LNHDA, CDR2 SQIVND (reference sequence). The germline V and J ends were trimmed by 5 bases and 11 bases, with 24 bases remaining between them. CDR3 length: 15 amino acids.

This chain uses TRBV19 with TRBJ1-2, with D perhaps matching TRBD1 (6 bases). Deletions cut 2 bases from V and 4 bases from J, with 8 bases between. The CDR3 is 13 amino acids. Looked up from germline, CDR1 is LNHDA and CDR2 is SQIVND (reference sequence). Here the CDR3 reads CASSISGAYGYTF. The CDR3 nucleotides are TGTGCCAGTAGTATATCAGGGGCCTATGGCTACACCTTC.

This sequence joins TRBV29-1 and TRBJ2-1; 7 bases line up with TRBD1. With 7 bases clipped from V and 3 bases from J, the junction kept 3 bases outside the gene matches. The V gene's germline CDR1 is SQVTM and CDR2 ANQGSEA. This CDR3 contains 12 residues. In nucleotides, the CDR3 is TGCAGCGCCAGGGACAGCTACAATGAGCAGTTCTTC. Protein: CSARDSYNEQFF.

V usage is TRBV9 and J usage is TRBJ1-1; D is possibly TRBD1 (5 bases). Between the trimmed V and J ends, which lost 1 base and 6 bases, there was a span of 10 bases. Germline CDR1 and CDR2: SGDLS and YYNGEE. The CDR3 length is 13 residues. CDR3 bases: TGTGCCAGCAGCGTACAGGGAGATCCTGAAGCTTTCTTT. Translation gives CASSVQGDPEAFF.

This rearrangement joins TRBV2 to TRBJ1-2; D gene uncertain. This CDR3 spans 14 amino acids. Trimming removed 6 bases at V and 3 bases at J, with 14 bases between. Germline CDR1 reads SNHLY; CDR2 reads FYNNEI. CDR3 sequence reads: CASSLGLGYYGYTF. Written as DNA, the CDR3 is TGTGCCAGCAGCCTTGGACTAGGTTACTATGGCTACACCTTC.

The table lists this clone with a few counts. V is TRBV6-5 and J is TRBJ2-7; 11 nucleotides line up with TRBD2. Per germline, CDR1 MNHEY and CDR2 SVGAGI. The J segment lost 0 bases and the V segment lost 10 bases, leaving 5 bases of the junction unmatched. The CDR3 spans 14 residues. The CDR3 DNA is TGTGCCACCGCACTAGCGGGGGTCTCCTACGAGCAGTACTTC. Its translation is CATALAGVSYEQYF.

The gene calls are TRBV5-6 and TRBJ1-4; D gene ambiguous. CDR3 length: 18 residues. Trimming removed 4 bases at V and 0 bases at J, with 19 bases between. The V gene's germline CDR1 is SGHDT and CDR2 YYEEEE. CDR3 in DNA: TGTGCCAGCAGCCCGGACGGAGGAGGTCTTGCAACTAATGAAAAACTGTTTTTT. Encoded protein: CASSPDGGGLATNEKLFF.

This clone was observed a few times. The chain joins TRBV4-3 to TRBJ1-1, with TRBD1 identical over 8 bases. In germline, CDR1 is LGHNA, CDR2 YSLEER. J gave up 4 bases and V 0 bases, and 4 bases lay outside the gene matches. The CDR3 extends over 15 amino acids. CDR3 sequence: CASSQDQGASTEAFF. The CDR3 DNA follows: TGCGCCAGCAGCCAAGATCAGGGGGCGAGCACTGAAGCTTTCTTT.

In its sample, this clone was seen a few times. This chain links TRBV7-9 with TRBJ1-1; D is unresolved. Looked up from germline, CDR1 is SEHNR and CDR2 is FQNEAQ (reference sequence). V lost 5 bases and J lost 3, with 10 bases in between. The CDR3 has 13 residues. The CDR3 coding sequence is TGTGCCAGCAGCCCCGGACTGGACACTGAAGCTTTCTTT. Protein product: CASSPGLDTEAFF.